Following are 2 T cell receptor beta chains from one sample sequenced in a study of shared clonotypes between healthy human individuals. The protocol was immunoSEQ multiplex PCR, while the TCRdb copy is restricted to in-frame clones and leaves out a portion. The sample records some 480,000 clones, roughly 85% being singletons. Sample: PBMCs. The receptors derive from a woman in her thirties or forties in good health. Some clones in this sample may be carry-over from other donors' samples.

The chain links TRBV28 to TRBJ2-5; D gene ambiguous. The CDR3 runs to 13 residues. V was cut by 6 bases and J by 5 bases, with 13 bases left in between. Germline V lookup: CDR1 MDHEN, CDR2 SYDVKM. CDR3 DNA: TGTGCCAGCAGCCATAGGGTTATGGAGACCCAGTACTTC. It encodes CASSHRVMETQYF.

The chain couples TRBV25-1 to TRBJ1-2; tentatively, D is TRBD1 (5 bases). The germline gives CDR1 MGHDK, CDR2 SYGVNS. The CDR3 extends over 17 amino acids. Deletions cut 4 bases from V and 4 bases from J, with 22 bases between. Written as DNA, the CDR3 is TGTGCCAGCAGTGGCGAAGGTACGGGACCGAACCTCTATGGCTACACCTTC. It translates to CASSGEGTGPNLYGYTF.